The rows below give T cell receptor beta chains drawn from one sample of a study of T cell responses to AZD1222 COVID-19 vaccine. The table came from immunoSEQ multiplex PCR; TCRdb's copy has only in-frame clones and leaves some out. Among 65,000 to 100,000 clones, 85% to 90% were seen once, and the ten largest hold about 7%. Sequencing was performed on peripheral blood, taken 28 days after the second AZD1222 dose. These receptor sequences come from an adult who received the AZD1222 COVID-19 vaccine. Both conserved end residues are part of each CDR3. A D gene is named only where the DNA matches it firmly. Not all rows give a size; the values are once, few, many and, for expanded clones, a class.

v_call	j_call	d_call	clone_size	cdr3_aa	cdr3_nt
TRBV27	TRBJ2-1	NA	NA	CASSFAELGNEQFF	TGTGCCAGCAGTTTCGCCGAGCTTGGCAATGAGCAGTTCTTC
TRBV6-4	TRBJ2-1	NA	NA	CASSDGGTSQFF	TGTGCCAGCAGTGACGGCGGGACATCCCAGTTCTTC
TRBV4-3	TRBJ2-2	NA	NA	CASSQRRNSGELFF	TGCGCCAGCAGCCAAAGGCGTAATTCCGGGGAGCTGTTTTTT
TRBV6-4	TRBJ2-1	TRBD2	NA	CASSSSGDSYNEQFF	TGTGCCAGCAGTTCTAGCGGGGACTCCTACAATGAGCAGTTCTTC
TRBV29-1	TRBJ2-5	NA	NA	CSVEDSLATQETQYF	TGCAGCGTTGAAGATAGCCTAGCTACACAAGAGACCCAGTACTTC
TRBV9	TRBJ2-5	NA	NA	CASSVELGGSQETQYF	TGTGCCAGCAGCGTAGAACTGGGGGGCTCTCAAGAGACCCAGTACTTC
TRBV6-1	TRBJ2-1	NA	NA	CASSTDSYNEQFF	TGTGCCAGCAGTACCGACTCTTACAATGAGCAGTTCTTC
TRBV9	TRBJ2-7	TRBD2	NA	CASSVGTSVTYEQYF	TGTGCCAGCAGCGTAGGGACTAGCGTTACCTACGAGCAGTACTTC
TRBV25-1	TRBJ2-5	NA	NA	CASSDAGTGETQYF	TGTGCCAGCAGTGACGCGGGAACGGGAGAGACCCAGTACTTC
TRBV11-3	TRBJ1-1	TRBD1	once	CASSRSGTGETEAFF	TGTGCCAGCAGTCGATCCGGGACAGGGGAAACTGAAGCTTTCTTT
TRBV18	TRBJ2-2	TRBD2	once	CASSPPGLAGGYTGELFF	TGTGCCAGCTCACCCCCGGGACTAGCGGGAGGATACACCGGGGAGCTGTTTTTT
TRBV19	TRBJ1-2	NA	NA	CASSPGLGVDGYTF	TGTGCCAGTAGCCCCGGGCTTGGGGTTGATGGCTACACCTTC
TRBV7-2	TRBJ2-3	TRBD1	NA	CASSIGGLNTDTQYF	TGTGCCAGCAGCATAGGGGGCCTAAACACAGATACGCAGTATTTT
TRBV28	TRBJ1-2	TRBD1	NA	CASSLGRTGPYGYTF	TGTGCCAGCAGTTTAGGTCGGACAGGACCCTATGGCTACACCTTC
TRBV11-3	TRBJ2-7	NA	NA	CASSLGTAYEQYF	TGTGCCAGCAGCTTAGGTACCGCCTACGAGCAGTACTTC
TRBV4-2	TRBJ2-7	NA	NA	CASSQDYGSYEQYF	TGTGCCAGCAGCCAAGACTATGGGTCCTACGAGCAGTACTTC
TRBV15	TRBJ1-3	NA	NA	CATSRDRSSGNTIYF	TGTGCCACCAGCAGGGACAGATCCTCTGGAAACACCATATATTTT
TRBV10-1	TRBJ2-5	TRBD2	NA	CASSQPGLAGVETQYF	TGCGCCAGCAGCCAGCCGGGACTAGCGGGAGTGGAGACCCAGTACTTC
TRBV18	TRBJ2-1	TRBD2	NA	CASSPVWASGSGSYNEQFF	TGTGCCAGCTCACCAGTTTGGGCTAGCGGATCCGGGTCCTACAATGAGCAGTTCTTC
TRBV5-1	TRBJ2-2	TRBD2	NA	CATTSGSYTGELFF	TGCGCCACAACTAGCGGGAGTTACACCGGGGAGCTGTTTTTT
TRBV3-1/TRBV3-2	TRBJ2-7	NA	once	CASSQERPWGSSYEQYF	TGTGCCAGCAGCCAAGAACGGCCGTGGGGAAGCTCCTACGAGCAGTACTTC
TRBV7-2	TRBJ2-5	NA	NA	CASSLLRQNQETQYF	TGTGCCAGCAGCTTATTGCGGCAGAACCAAGAGACCCAGTACTTC
TRBV2	TRBJ1-6	NA	NA	CASRAFSSPLHF	TGTGCCAGCAGAGCTTTTTCTTCACCCCTCCACTTT
TRBV5-4	TRBJ2-7	TRBD2	NA	CASSLAGSGSSYEQYF	TGTGCCAGCAGCTTGGCGGGTAGCGGGAGTTCCTACGAGCAGTACTTC
TRBV11-2	TRBJ1-3	NA	NA	CASSPSTGFSLGNTIYF	TGTGCCAGCAGCCCATCCACAGGGTTCAGTCTGGGAAACACCATATATTTT
TRBV6-1	TRBJ1-1	NA	few	CASSEVMNTEAFF	TGTGCCAGCAGTGAAGTTATGAACACTGAAGCTTTCTTT
TRBV5-5	TRBJ1-2	NA	NA	CASSLVDTMPYGYTF	TGTGCCAGCAGCTTGGTAGACACAATGCCCTATGGCTACACCTTC
TRBV14	TRBJ2-3	NA	NA	CASSQAGSTDTQYF	TGTGCCAGCAGCCAAGCGGGAAGCACAGATACGCAGTATTTT
TRBV6-5	TRBJ1-2	NA	NA	CASSYLGRDPNGYTF	TGTGCCAGCAGTTACTTGGGCAGGGATCCTAATGGCTACACCTTC
TRBV5-4	TRBJ1-2	NA	once	CASSLGAGFPHTQGQSGYTF	TGTGCCAGCAGCTTGGGGGCCGGTTTCCCACATACCCAGGGGCAAAGTGGCTACACCTTC
TRBV4-1	TRBJ1-2	NA	few	CASSRVPQEGYTF	TGCGCCAGCAGCCGGGTCCCCCAGGAAGGCTACACCTTC